This T cell receptor (beta chain) was obtained from a study of T cell repertoires in cytomegalovirus infection. Study background: Researchers turned to recently identified HLA-C-restricted CMV epitopes as well as well-studied HLA-B-restricted ones. Public TCR beta signatures indicated both CMV infection and matching HLA type.

V shed 11 bases and J shed 2 bases, with 20 bases lying between them. The CDR3 has 15 residues. Germline V gives CDR1 KGHSH, CDR2 LQKENI. From the reads, TCRdb called clonotypes with MiXCR, one entry per CDR3 protein. This sample yields under 500,000 distinct CDR3 sequences, of which about 39% are seen a single time; roughly two fifths belongs to the top ten. Study observations and caveats: HLA-C-restricted TCR beta clonotypes specific for CMV led the ex vivo response. Carriers of CMV and the relevant HLA type were discriminated by public TCR beta frequency.

On this clonotype: Its matching antigen is unknown.

The sequences come from cultured PBMCs, collected from culture after CMV antigen stimulation. The origin of this receptor is a human donor in good health (CMV status not recorded). Some clones in this sample may be carry-over from other donors' samples. The J gene is TRBJ2-3, the V gene TRBV18, with D tentatively TRBD1 (5 bases). The CDR3 here is CASIKQVLFTDTQYF. The DNA of the CDR3 is TGTGCCTCGATTAAACAGGTCCTTTTCACAGATACGCAGTATTTT.